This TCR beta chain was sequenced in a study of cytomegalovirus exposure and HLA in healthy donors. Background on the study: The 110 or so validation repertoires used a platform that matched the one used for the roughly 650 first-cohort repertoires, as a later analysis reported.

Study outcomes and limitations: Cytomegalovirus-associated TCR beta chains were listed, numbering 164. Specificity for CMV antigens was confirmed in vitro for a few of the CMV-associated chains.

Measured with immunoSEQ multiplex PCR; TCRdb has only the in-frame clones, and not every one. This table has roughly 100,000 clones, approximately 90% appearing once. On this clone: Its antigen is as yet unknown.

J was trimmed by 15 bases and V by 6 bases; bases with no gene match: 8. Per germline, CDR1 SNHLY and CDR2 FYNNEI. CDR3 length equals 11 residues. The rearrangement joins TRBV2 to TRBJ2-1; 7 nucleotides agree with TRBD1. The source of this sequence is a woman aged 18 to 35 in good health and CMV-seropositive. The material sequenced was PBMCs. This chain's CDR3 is CASSHTGVGFF. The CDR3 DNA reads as TGTGCCAGCAGCCATACAGGGGTTGGGTTCTTC.